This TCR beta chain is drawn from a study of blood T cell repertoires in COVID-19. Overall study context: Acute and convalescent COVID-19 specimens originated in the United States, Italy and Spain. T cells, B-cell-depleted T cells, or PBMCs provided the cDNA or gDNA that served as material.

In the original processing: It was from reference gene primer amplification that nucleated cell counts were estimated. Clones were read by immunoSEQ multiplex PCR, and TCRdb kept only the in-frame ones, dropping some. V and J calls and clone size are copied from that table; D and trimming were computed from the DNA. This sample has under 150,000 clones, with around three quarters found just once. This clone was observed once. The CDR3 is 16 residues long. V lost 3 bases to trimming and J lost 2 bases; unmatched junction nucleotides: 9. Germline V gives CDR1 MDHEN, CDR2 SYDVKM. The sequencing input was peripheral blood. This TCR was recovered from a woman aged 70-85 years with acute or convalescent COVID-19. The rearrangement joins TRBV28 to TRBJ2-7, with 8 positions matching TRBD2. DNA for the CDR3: TGTGCCAGCAGTTTGTCTGGGAGCGGGGGTGCCTACGAGCAGTACTTC. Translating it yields CASSLSGSGGAYEQYF.